A selection of T cell receptor beta chains follows, all from one sample in a study of blood T cell repertoires in COVID-19. Sequencing used immunoSEQ multiplex PCR; TCRdb keeps in-frame clones, though not all of them. The repertoire holds tens of thousands of clones, with about 90% as singletons. What was sequenced was peripheral blood. The receptors derive from a male donor with acute or convalescent COVID-19. Each CDR3 is given with its conserved first and last residue. A D gene is named only where the DNA matches it firmly. Clone sizes are given selectively: once, few, many, or a class where the clone is expanded.

v_gene	j_gene	abundance	d_gene	CDR3nt	CDR3aa
TRBV6-6	TRBJ1-6	few	.	TGTGCCAGCGAGGGACAAAGCTCCTATAATTCACCCCTCCACTTT	CASEGQSSYNSPLHF
TRBV2	TRBJ2-2	.	.	TGTGCCAGCATTGGCCGAACGGGGGCGCGGGAGACCGGGGAGCTGTTTTTT	CASIGRTGARETGELFF
TRBV29-1	TRBJ1-3	.	.	TGCAGCGGGAGGGCGGGAAGCTCTGGAAACACCATATATTTT	CSGRAGSSGNTIYF
TRBV5-6	TRBJ1-1	.	.	TGTGCCAGCAGCTCGACCGGACAGAGCGGGGGTTACACTGAAGCTTTCTTT	CASSSTGQSGGYTEAFF
TRBV7-6	TRBJ2-7	.	.	TGTGCCAGCAGCTTAGGGTGGACAGCTGCAGCGGAGCAGTACTTC	CASSLGWTAAAEQYF
TRBV30	TRBJ2-5	few	.	TGTGCCTGGAATCCTGGAGTACCGGGAGAGACCCAGTACTTC	CAWNPGVPGETQYF
TRBV2	TRBJ1-5	.	.	TGTGCCAGCAGGATTGGGCGGGGCAATCAGCCCCAGCATTTT	CASRIGRGNQPQHF
TRBV11-3	TRBJ2-1	.	.	TGTGCCAGCAGCTTAGATACACGGGGGTACAATGAGCAGTTCTTC	CASSLDTRGYNEQFF
TRBV2	TRBJ1-5	.	.	TGTGCCAGCAGTGGCCCGCAGGGCCATCAGCCCCAGCATTTT	CASSGPQGHQPQHF
TRBV24-1	TRBJ2-3	.	TRBD1	TGTGCCACCACCGCGGGACAGGGGAGCACAGATACGCAGTATTTT	CATTAGQGSTDTQYF
TRBV5-6	TRBJ2-1	once	.	TGTGCCAGCAGCTTGGCCGGTAGAAGCGGGCTAGTCTATGAGCAGTTCTTC	CASSLAGRSGLVYEQFF
TRBV7-8	TRBJ2-5	.	.	TGTGCCACTAACCCGGGGGGCAGGGTACGAGAGACCCAGTACTTC	CATNPGGRVRETQYF
TRBV19	TRBJ2-1	.	TRBD2	TGTGCCAGTAGTAGTCGGGGGGGCCCAAGCTCCTACAATGAGCAGTTCTTC	CASSSRGGPSSYNEQFF
TRBV24-1	TRBJ1-5	.	TRBD1	TGTGCCACCAGTGATAACAGGGGAGATCAGCCCCAGCATTTT	CATSDNRGDQPQHF
TRBV10-3	TRBJ1-6	.	.	TGTGCCATCAGGGGGACAATAGATAATTCACCCCTCCACTTT	CAIRGTIDNSPLHF
TRBV6-1	TRBJ2-1	.	TRBD2	TGTGCCAGCAGGGGAAGCGGGGGGGCCTACAATGAGCAGTTCTTC	CASRGSGGAYNEQFF
TRBV6-6	TRBJ1-1	.	.	TGTGCCAGCAGTTATGAGAGGCGGGACACTGAAGCTTTCTTT	CASSYERRDTEAFF
TRBV6-6	TRBJ1-5	few	TRBD1	TGTGCCAGCAGTTTCCGGGACAGGGGCAATCAGCCCCAGCATTTT	CASSFRDRGNQPQHF
TRBV19	TRBJ1-5	.	.	TGTGCCAGTAGTATAACGGGAGAACAGCCCCAGCATTTT	CASSITGEQPQHF
TRBV11-2	TRBJ2-7	.	TRBD1	TGTGCCAGCAGCTTACGGGACAGGGGGCCCTACGAGCAGTACTTC	CASSLRDRGPYEQYF
TRBV6-5	TRBJ2-7	.	TRBD2	TGTGCCAGCAGTTCCGAGTGGACTAGCGGCTACGAGCAGTACTTC	CASSSEWTSGYEQYF
TRBV4-1	TRBJ2-3	.	TRBD2	TGCGCCAGCAGCCAAGCGGGGGGGCCCCCAGATACGCAGTATTTT	CASSQAGGPPDTQYF
TRBV11-3	TRBJ2-1	.	.	TGTGCCAGCAGCGTACAGGGCTACAATGAGCAGTTCTTC	CASSVQGYNEQFF
TRBV21-1	TRBJ1-2	few	.	TGTGCCAGCCCACCAGGGAGGAACTATGGCTACACCTTC	CASPPGRNYGYTF
TRBV7-9	TRBJ1-1	few	.	TGTGCCAGCAGCTTAGGGCGACAGCTGAACACTGAAGCTTTCTTT	CASSLGRQLNTEAFF
TRBV30	TRBJ2-1	.	.	TGTGCCCTGGAGCGAGGAGGGTTAGAGCAGTTCTTC	CALERGGLEQFF
TRBV30	TRBJ1-6	.	.	TGTGCCTGGAGTGTACAGATAGGCAATAATTCACCCCTCCACTTT	CAWSVQIGNNSPLHF
TRBV21-1	TRBJ2-7	.	.	TGTGCCAGCAGCAGACGGGGGGGTACCTACGAGCAGTACTTC	CASSRRGGTYEQYF
TRBV11-1	TRBJ2-5	.	.	TGTGCCAGCAGCAAAGGCACAGGGAGCACCCAAGAGACCCAGTACTTC	CASSKGTGSTQETQYF
TRBV24-1	TRBJ2-5	.	.	TGTGCCACCAGTGACCCGGGGGTGGGGACGGAGACCCAGTACTTC	CATSDPGVGTETQYF
TRBV6-1	TRBJ1-1	.	.	TGTGCCAGCAGTGAACGTCTGGGTGTGCGGTCTGAAGCTTTCTTT	CASSERLGVRSEAFF
TRBV5-1	TRBJ1-2	many	TRBD1	TGCGCCAGCAGCTTGGGGGACAGTCGGGATGGCTACACCTTC	CASSLGDSRDGYTF
TRBV28	TRBJ2-3	.	TRBD1	TGTGCCAGCAGTCTACGACAGGGGGTCACAGATACGCAGTATTTT	CASSLRQGVTDTQYF
TRBV24-1	TRBJ1-5	.	TRBD1	TGTGCCACCAGTGACGCCGGACAGGCCAATCAGCCCCAGCATTTT	CATSDAGQANQPQHF
TRBV5-6	TRBJ2-1	once	.	TGTGCCAGCAGCCTGGGGGTTGACAGGACGGGGCTTAAGCAGTTCTTC	CASSLGVDRTGLKQFF
TRBV27	TRBJ1-1	.	TRBD1	TGTGCCAGCAGGACAGGGGTGAACACTGAAGCTTTCTTT	CASRTGVNTEAFF
TRBV7-8	TRBJ1-4	once	TRBD1	TGTGCCAGCAGCTTATCCCGGACAGGGGGCAGGGAAAAACTGTTTTTT	CASSLSRTGGREKLFF
TRBV3-1/TRBV3-2	TRBJ1-2	.	TRBD1	TGTGCCAGCAGCCATCAGACAGGGGGCTATGGCTACACCTTC	CASSHQTGGYGYTF
TRBV13	TRBJ2-7	.	.	TGTGCCAGCACTAGACAGGTCCTCGGCGAGCAGTACTTC	CASTRQVLGEQYF
TRBV19	TRBJ1-2	.	TRBD1	TGTGCCAGTAGTCCGCCGGGACAGAGCTATGGCTACACCTTC	CASSPPGQSYGYTF
TRBV5-1	TRBJ2-3	.	.	TGCGCCAGCAGCTTGCCGGGATCCACAGATACGCAGTATTTT	CASSLPGSTDTQYF
TRBV5-1	TRBJ1-6	.	.	TGCGCCAGCAGCTTGGGAAACGGGTTTAATTCACCCCTCCACTTT	CASSLGNGFNSPLHF
TRBV2	TRBJ2-3	few	TRBD2	TGTGCCAGCACCCAAGGACTAGCTGATACGCAGTATTTT	CASTQGLADTQYF
TRBV6-5	TRBJ1-6	.	.	TGTGCCAGCAGCGAGGGGGGGAGCGGTAATTCACCCCTCCACTTT	CASSEGGSGNSPLHF
TRBV7-8	TRBJ1-1	.	.	TGTGCCAGCAGCGTGAGGGTGGGGACTGAAGCTTTCTTT	CASSVRVGTEAFF
TRBV15	TRBJ2-7	.	TRBD2	TGTGCCACCAATAGGGGGACTAGCGGATCCTACGAGCAGTACTTC	CATNRGTSGSYEQYF
TRBV7-9	TRBJ1-3	.	TRBD1	TGTGCCAGCAGCCTGCTGACAGGGTCCGGAAACACCATATATTTT	CASSLLTGSGNTIYF
TRBV5-1	TRBJ2-1	.	TRBD2	TGCGCCAGCAGCTTGGATGGCGGGGGGGCCCCCTACAATGAGCAGTTCTTC	CASSLDGGGAPYNEQFF
TRBV7-3	TRBJ2-3	.	TRBD1	TGTGCCAGCAGCTTAACCCTGCAGGGGGCGGATACGCAGTATTTT	CASSLTLQGADTQYF
TRBV18	TRBJ2-1	.	TRBD2	TGTGCCAGCTCACCTCTAGCGGGGGGACCCAACAATGAGCAGTTCTTC	CASSPLAGGPNNEQFF
TRBV10-3	TRBJ2-3	.	TRBD2	TGTGCCATCTGCTCCGGGACTAGCGTTAGGCAGTATTTT	CAICSGTSVRQYF
TRBV19	TRBJ2-5	.	.	TGTGCCAGTAGCCCAGGGGCATTGGAGACCCAGTACTTC	CASSPGALETQYF
TRBV27	TRBJ1-5	.	.	TGTGCCAGCAGTCCAACAGTCACCGGCAATCAGCCCCAGCATTTT	CASSPTVTGNQPQHF
TRBV5-1	TRBJ2-7	.	.	TGCGCCAGCAGCTTGGGGGAGGCCTACGAGCAGTACTTC	CASSLGEAYEQYF
TRBV19	TRBJ2-7	.	TRBD1	TGTGCCAGTAGTCTCACCGGGACAGGGGCCTACGAGCAGTACTTC	CASSLTGTGAYEQYF
TRBV5-1	TRBJ2-7	.	.	TGCGCCAGCAGCTGGCGAACAGGCCCGAGCTCCTACGAGCAGTACTTC	CASSWRTGPSSYEQYF
TRBV5-1	TRBJ1-1	few	TRBD1	TGCGCCAGCAGCTCCATAAGACAGGGGGGGATGAGCACTGAAGCTTTCTTT	CASSSIRQGGMSTEAFF
TRBV7-2	TRBJ2-2	.	.	TGTGCCAGCACCCAAAGGGGGGGCGGCACCGGGGAGCTGTTTTTT	CASTQRGGGTGELFF